This T cell receptor (beta chain) was obtained from a study of T cells after somatic rescue of genetic block (TCRdb year 2020). Regarding the study in general: The study assessed how robust, over the long term, a T-cell system was when the system had developed through somatic rescue of a genetic block in T-cell development.

The library was built by means of the immunoSEQ multiplex PCR assay. Not all clones reach the TCRdb copy of this immuneACCESS table, which keeps in-frame sequences only. Checked studies attribute under half of the gap to unresolved V genes and leave the rest unexplained. Within this sample are 45,000 to 55,000 clones, with approximately 96% of them counted one time only. The ten largest clones take up under 0.095% of the sample. For this clone: Its specific antigen is unknown. Per-nucleotide qualities are absent, and no much larger clonotype sits a single base away.

The CDR3 measures 14 amino acids from cysteine to phenylalanine. CDR3 DNA only is kept here, 42 bases in frame from base 1. From the germline V gene, CDR1 is SGHVS and CDR2 is FQNEAQ. V was cut back by 2 bases and J by 5 bases, leaving a gap of 12 bases between them. The rearrangement combines TRBV7-8 with TRBJ1-2; the D gene is perhaps TRBD1, on 5 matching bases. Sequenced material: peripheral blood mononuclear cells (PBMCs). This receptor was taken from a child less than two years old. The DNA is as follows: TGTGCCAGCAGCTTATTGGGGCCCGCTTATGGCTACACCTTC. Its coded protein is CASSLLGPAYGYTF.